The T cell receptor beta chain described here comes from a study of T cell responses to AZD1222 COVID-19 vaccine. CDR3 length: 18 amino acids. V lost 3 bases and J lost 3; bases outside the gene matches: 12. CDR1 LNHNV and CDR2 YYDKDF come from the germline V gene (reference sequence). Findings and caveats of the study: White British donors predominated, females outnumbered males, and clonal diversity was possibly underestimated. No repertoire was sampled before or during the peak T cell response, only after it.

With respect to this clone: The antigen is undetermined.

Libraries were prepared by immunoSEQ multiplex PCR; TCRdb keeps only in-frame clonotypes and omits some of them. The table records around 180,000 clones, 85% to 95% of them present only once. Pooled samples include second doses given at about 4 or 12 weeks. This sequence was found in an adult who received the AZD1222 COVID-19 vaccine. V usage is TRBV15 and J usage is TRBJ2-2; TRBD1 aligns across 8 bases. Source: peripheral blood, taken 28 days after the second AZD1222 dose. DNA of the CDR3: TGTGCCACCAGCAGGGGCCCGGGACAGGCTAGGCACACCGGGGAGCTGTTTTTT. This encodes CATSRGPGQARHTGELFF.